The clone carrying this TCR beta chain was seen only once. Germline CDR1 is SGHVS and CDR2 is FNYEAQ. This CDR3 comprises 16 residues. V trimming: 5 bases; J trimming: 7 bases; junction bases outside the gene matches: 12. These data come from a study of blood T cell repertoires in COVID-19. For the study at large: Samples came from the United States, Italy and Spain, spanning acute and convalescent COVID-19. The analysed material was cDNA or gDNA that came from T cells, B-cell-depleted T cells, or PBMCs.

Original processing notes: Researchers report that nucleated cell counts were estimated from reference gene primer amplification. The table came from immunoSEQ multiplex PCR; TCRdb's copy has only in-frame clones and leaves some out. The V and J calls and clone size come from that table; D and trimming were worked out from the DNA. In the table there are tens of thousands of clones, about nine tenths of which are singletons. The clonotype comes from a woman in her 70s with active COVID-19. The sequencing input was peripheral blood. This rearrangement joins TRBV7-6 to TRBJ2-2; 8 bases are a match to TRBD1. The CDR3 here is CASSLRQGLQVGELFF. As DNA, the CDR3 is TGTGCCAGCAGCCTACGACAGGGGTTACAGGTCGGGGAGCTGTTTTTT.